A single sample gave rise to the 7 T cell receptor beta chains below, sequenced in a study of T-cell reconstitution after alpha-beta-depleted transplantation in children. This sample's TCRbeta library carried unique molecular identifier barcodes. TCRdb recomputed calls from the PCR reads with MiXCR, one row per CDR3 protein. The table lists some 120,000 distinct CDR3 sequences, 9.5% to 10% of them singletons. Sequencing used PBMCs, mostly from graft donor cells, obtained 180 days after TCRalphabeta/CD19-depleted stem cell transplant. Receptor source: a girl less than two years old who had a stem cell transplant for combined immunodeficiency, so the T cells may come from the graft donor.

This clonotype has a handful of counts. The chain joins TRBV5-1 to TRBJ2-5; perhaps TRBD1 as D (5 bases). Deletions cut 2 bases from V and 1 base from J, with 9 bases between. This CDR3 contains 14 residues. Germline V lookup: CDR1 SGHRS, CDR2 YFSETQ. The CDR3 reads CASSFDSPQETQYF. Written as DNA, the CDR3 is TGCGCCAGCAGCTTTGACAGCCCCCAAGAGACCCAGTACTTC. Combining the CDR3 with reference TRBV5-1 and TRBJ2-5 gives the whole variable domain KAGVTQTPRYLIKTRGQQVTLSCSPISGHRSVSWYQQTPGQGLQFLFEYFSETQRNKGNFPGRFSGRQFSNSRSEMNVSTLELGDSALYLCASSFDSPQETQYFGPGTRLLVL.

This chain connects TRBV23-1 to TRBJ2-7, with D possibly TRBD2 on 5 matching bases. TRBV23-1 is sorted into the ORF group, with uncertain function. CDR3 length: 15 amino acids. Between the trimmed V and J ends, which lost 4 bases and 5 bases, there was a span of 18 bases. CDR3 in amino acids: CASSRSNTRGNEQYF. The CDR3 bases are TGCGCCAGCAGTCGGTCGAACACCCGAGGGAACGAGCAGTACTTC.

The V call is TRBV29-1, the J call TRBJ2-5, with 7 bases lining up with TRBD2. With V trimmed by 7 bases and J by 0 bases, 2 bases remained unmatched. The CDR3 length is 12 residues. Germline values: CDR1 SQVTM, CDR2 ANQGSEA. The CDR3 loop reads CSGGRDQETQYF. In nucleotides, the CDR3 is TGCAGCGGAGGGAGGGACCAAGAGACCCAGTACTTC. Filled out from reference TRBV29-1 and TRBJ2-5, the complete variable domain reads SAVISQKPSRDICQRGTSLTIQCQVDSQVTMMFWYRQQPGQSLTLIATANQGSEATYESGFVIDKFPISRPNLTFSTLTVSNMSPEDSSIYLCSGGRDQETQYFGPGTRLLVL.

The V gene is TRBV12-3 or TRBV12-4, the J gene TRBJ2-1; D is unclear. The V end was cut by 6 bases, the J end by 7 bases, with 10 bases between. This CDR3 is 12 amino acids long. CDR3 sequence reads: CASSPSINEQFF. CDR3 coding DNA: TGTGCCAGCAGCCCCTCGATAAATGAGCAGTTCTTC.

The chain uses TRBV29-1 and TRBJ2-1; D perhaps matches TRBD1 (5 bases). The length of the CDR3 is 13 residues. Germline CDR1 and CDR2: SQVTM and ANQGSEA. V was clipped by 7 bases and J by 4 bases, with 14 bases between them. The CDR3 protein is CSGYWTSYNEQFF. The CDR3 coding sequence is TGCAGCGGATACTGGACATCTTACAATGAGCAGTTCTTC.

This clonotype was seen only a few times. The chain couples TRBV4-3 to TRBJ2-6, with D unresolved. V lost 4 bases, J lost 4 bases, and 20 bases lay in between. Germline lookup yields CDR1 LGHNA and CDR2 YSLEER. The CDR3 contains 18 residues. The chain's CDR3 is CASSPRTPVASGANVLTF. In DNA form, the CDR3 reads TGCGCCAGCAGCCCCCGGACCCCTGTCGCGTCCGGGGCCAACGTCCTGACTTTC.

This clonotype was recorded many times. The chain combines TRBV20-1 with TRBJ1-3; 7 nucleotides line up with TRBD1. The CDR3 covers 14 residues. Germline V CDR1 and CDR2: DFQATT, SNEGSKA (reference sequence). V lost 3 bases and J lost 3; bases outside the gene matches: 5. CDR3 in amino acids: CSASTGVYGNTIYF. The DNA for the CDR3 is TGCAGTGCTAGTACAGGGGTGTATGGAAACACCATATATTTT.